Below, 30 T cell receptor beta chains from the same sample are listed, as sequenced in a study of T cells after yellow fever vaccination. TCRdb re-analysed the 5' RACE reads in MiXCR, keeping a single row per CDR3 protein. The data show 250,000 to 350,000 distinct CDR3 sequences, with 8.7% seen just once and over 3% held by the top ten. This sample comprised CD4+ T cells sorted from PBMCs, obtained 5 days after the yellow fever booster vaccination. Receptors originate from a man younger than 35 who received the YFV17D yellow fever vaccine.

This chain connects TRBV5-1 to TRBJ1-4; a possible D gene is TRBD1 (5 bases). There are 14 residues in the CDR3. Trimming left V 4 bases short and J 0 bases short, with 7 bases between. The germline gives CDR1 SGHRS, CDR2 YFSETQ. CDR3 nucleotide sequence: TGCGCCAGCAGCGACAGCTCAACTAATGAAAAACTGTTTTTT. It yields the protein CASSDSSTNEKLFF.

The CDR3, as DNA: TGTGCCAGCAGATCCCTAGCGGGGGCAAACACCGGGGAGCTGTTTTTT. This sequence encodes CASRSLAGANTGELFF. The chain links TRBV6-5 to TRBJ2-2, with TRBD2 matching 10 bases. Per the germline V gene, CDR1 is MNHEY and CDR2 is SVGAGI. CDR3 length: 16 amino acids. V shed 6 bases and J 2 bases; nucleotides not matched to a gene: 6.

This clonotype was picked up many times. The rearrangement uses TRBV27 and TRBJ1-1, with 8 bases that match TRBD1. CDR1 is MNHEY, CDR2 SMNVEV, per germline (reference sequence). V shed 3 bases and J 4 bases; nucleotides not matched to a gene: 7. The length of the CDR3 is 15 residues. The CDR3 protein is CASSFGAGGGTEAFF. CDR3 coding DNA: TGTGCCAGCAGTTTCGGGGCAGGGGGCGGCACTGAAGCTTTCTTT.

This clonotype was detected only a few times. The V call is TRBV4-3, the J call TRBJ2-2, with D possibly TRBD2 on 5 matching bases. Germline CDR1 is LGHNA and CDR2 is YSLEER. Trimming removed 4 bases from V and 1 base from J, with 13 bases in between. CDR3 size: 16 residues. The CDR3: CASSPNRGGNTGELFF. CDR3 DNA: TGCGCCAGCAGCCCGAACCGCGGAGGGAACACCGGGGAGCTGTTTTTT.

This clonotype was recorded many times. The gene calls are TRBV3-1 and TRBJ2-4; possibly TRBD2 for D (5 bases). The CDR3 loop spans 13 amino acids. The germline V and J ends were trimmed by 1 base and 7 bases, with 8 bases remaining between them. Germline-derived CDR1 and CDR2 are LGHDT and YNNKEL (reference sequence). The CDR3 DNA is TGTGCCAGCAGCCAAGGGGGAGCGAACATTCAGTACTTC. It codes for CASSQGGANIQYF.

The rearrangement joins TRBV7-9 to TRBJ1-2; D gene ambiguous. Trimming cost V 1 base and J 8 bases, with 8 bases left between them. Per the germline V gene, CDR1 is SEHNR and CDR2 is FQNEAQ (reference sequence). The CDR3 extends over 12 amino acids. The chain's CDR3 is CASSLGYGGYTF. DNA for the CDR3: TGTGCCAGCAGCTTAGGGTACGGGGGCTACACCTTC.

The gene calls are TRBV28 and TRBJ2-1; possibly TRBD1 or TRBD2 for D (5 bases each). Per the germline V gene, CDR1 is MDHEN and CDR2 is SYDVKM. V was trimmed by 8 bases and J by 4 bases, leaving 21 bases between them. This CDR3 is built from 16 residues. CDR3 nucleotides: TGTGCCAGCCGCAACGAGGGTGTTGGGGGTTACAATGAGCAGTTCTTC. It translates to CASRNEGVGGYNEQFF.

A few counts support this clonotype. The chain carries TRBV2 and TRBJ2-7; tentative D call: TRBD1 (5 bases). The V end was cut by 10 bases, the J end by 2 bases, with 15 bases between. CDR1 SNHLY and CDR2 FYNNEI come from the germline V gene. The CDR3 extends over 13 amino acids. The CDR3 region is CATSHDSPYEQYF. Written as DNA, the CDR3 is TGTGCCACCTCGCACGACAGCCCCTACGAGCAGTACTTC.

The chain links TRBV6-5 to TRBJ2-7; D uncertain. Trimming took 0 bases from V and 6 from J, leaving 12 bases between them. From germline, CDR1 is MNHEY and CDR2 SVGAGI. This CDR3 is built from 14 residues. DNA for the CDR3: TGTGCCAGCAGTTACTCTGGACCAGTTACCGAGCAGTACTTC. Translation: CASSYSGPVTEQYF.

In its sample, this clonotype was seen a few times. The genes are TRBV4-1 and TRBJ1-1; possibly TRBD1 for D (5 bases). V shed 4 bases and J shed 0 bases, with 18 bases lying between them. The CDR3 spans 17 residues. Germline-derived CDR1 and CDR2 are MGHRA and YSYEKL. CDR3 coding DNA: TGCGCCAGCAGCCGGAGTTTGGACACAGACCTGAACACTGAAGCTTTCTTT. Translated: CASSRSLDTDLNTEAFF.

This clonotype has a count of ten or more. This rearrangement joins TRBV28 to TRBJ1-5; TRBD1 is a possible D gene (5 bases). The CDR3 has 13 amino acids. The germline gives CDR1 MDHEN, CDR2 SYDVKM. V was trimmed by 7 bases and J by 2 bases, leaving 9 bases between them. In nucleotides, the CDR3 is TGTGCCAGCAACAGGTACGGCAATCAGCCCCAGCATTTT. Translated, it gives CASNRYGNQPQHF.

V gene TRBV5-1 combines with J gene TRBJ2-5; D possibly matches TRBD1 or TRBD2 (5 bases each). CDR1 SGHRS and CDR2 YFSETQ come from the germline V gene. CDR3 length equals 18 residues. Trimming pared 0 bases from V and 5 bases from J, leaving 23 bases between. In nucleotides, the CDR3 is TGCGCCAGCAGCTTGGCCGGGGCGCTGTCGCGAAGAGGGGAGACCCAGTACTTC. This translates into CASSLAGALSRRGETQYF.

J is TRBJ2-7 and V is TRBV5-4; D remains unclear. The CDR3 is 13 residues long. Trimming took 0 bases from V and 3 from J, leaving 7 bases between them. Germline V gene lookup returns CDR1 SGHNT and CDR2 YYREEE (reference sequence). The CDR3 region has the DNA TGTGCCAGCAGCTTGGTCGGAAACTACGAGCAGTACTTC. Translation gives CASSLVGNYEQYF. Drawing the rest from reference TRBV5-4 and TRBJ2-7, the complete variable domain is ETGVTQSPTHLIKTRGQQVTLRCSSQSGHNTVSWYQQALGQGPQFIFQYYREEENGRGNFPPRFSGLQFPNYSSELNVNALELDDSALYLCASSLVGNYEQYFGPGTRLTVT.

The rearrangement uses TRBV5-5 and TRBJ2-7; no reliable D call. Germline CDR1 SGHKS, CDR2 YYEKEE (reference sequence). V lost 0 bases and J lost 6, with 10 bases in between. The CDR3 has 13 residues. The CDR3 bases are TGTGCCAGCAGCTTGGCGCAAGGCCCCGAGCAGTACGTC. Amino acid sequence: CASSLAQGPEQYV.

This clonotype was counted at least ten times. The genes are TRBV5-6 and TRBJ2-5; no firm D call. This CDR3 has 15 residues. Per germline, CDR1 SGHDT and CDR2 YYEEEE. Trimming cost V 3 bases and J 1 base, with 13 bases left between them. The CDR3 sequence: CASSWWGGSQETQYF. CDR3 coding DNA: TGTGCCAGCAGCTGGTGGGGTGGGTCCCAAGAGACCCAGTACTTC.

The chain is built from TRBV4-1 and TRBJ2-4; possibly TRBD2 for D (5 bases). Trimming shortened V by 5 bases and J by 6 bases, and 11 bases separated the two germline ends. The CDR3 contains 13 residues. Germline CDR1 reads MGHRA; CDR2 reads YSYEKL. This chain's CDR3 is CASSIGVGNIQYF. Written as DNA, the CDR3 is TGCGCCAGCAGCATCGGGGTCGGAAACATTCAGTACTTC.

V and J are TRBV15 and TRBJ2-3; D gene ambiguous. This CDR3 region has 15 residues. V was clipped by 1 base and J by 0 bases, with 8 bases between them. The germline V gene has CDR1 LNHNV and CDR2 YYDKDF (reference sequence). The CDR3 DNA sequence: TGTGCCACCAGCAGAGTTGCGGCAAGCACAGATACGCAGTATTTT. It translates to CATSRVAASTDTQYF.

The rearrangement joins TRBV15 to TRBJ1-2; a possible D gene is TRBD1 (5 bases). Per the germline V gene, CDR1 is LNHNV and CDR2 is YYDKDF (reference sequence). V was cut by 2 bases and J by 3 bases, with 16 bases left in between. The CDR3 spans 16 residues. For the CDR3, the DNA is TGTGCCACCAGCAGACCCCCAGGAGGGGAGTACTATGGCTACACCTTC. Its protein product is CATSRPPGGEYYGYTF.

This clonotype has ten or more counts. The rearrangement joins TRBV5-1 to TRBJ1-4; D remains ambiguous. Germline V gives CDR1 SGHRS, CDR2 YFSETQ. V dropped 4 bases and J dropped 4 bases, with 14 bases sitting between them. There are 15 residues in the CDR3. CDR3 residues: CASSLRPASNEKLFF. The CDR3 coding sequence is TGCGCCAGCAGCCTCCGACCGGCGAGTAATGAAAAACTGTTTTTT.

This clonotype was seen a handful of times. This chain joins TRBV6-2 or TRBV6-3 and TRBJ2-1, with 10 bases identical to TRBD1. CDR1 and CDR2 from the germline V gene are MNHEY and SVGEGT. CDR3 length equals 19 residues. Germline trimming cut 5 bases from V and 1 base from J; bases unmatched to any gene: 14. The CDR3 is CASSRDRGPEIGSYNEQFF. CDR3 coding DNA: TGTGCCAGCAGTCGTGACAGGGGGCCTGAAATAGGATCCTACAATGAGCAGTTCTTC.

This clonotype has a handful of counts. V usage is TRBV5-5 and J usage is TRBJ1-6; 12 bases are a match to TRBD1. The junction had 12 bases not matched to a gene; V was cut back by 0 bases and J by 14 bases. Germline CDR1 is SGHKS and CDR2 is YYEKEE (reference sequence). The CDR3 sequence is 17 residues long. Here the CDR3 reads CASSLAPRGQGASSLHF. CDR3 bases: TGTGCCAGCAGCTTGGCCCCGCGGGGACAGGGGGCGAGTTCCCTCCACTTT.

The rearrangement uses TRBV7-8 and TRBJ2-1; D is uncertain. The V gene's germline CDR1 is SGHVS and CDR2 FQNEAQ. Trimming pared 5 bases from V and 15 bases from J, leaving 17 bases between. CDR3 size: 12 residues. The CDR3 DNA reads as TGTGCCAGCAGCCCTCAGGAGATTGTGGGGTTCTTC. Protein: CASSPQEIVGFF.

This clonotype occurred a few times. The V and J genes are TRBV20-1 and TRBJ1-2; tentatively, D is TRBD1 (5 bases). Trimming removed 2 bases from V and 6 bases from J, with 13 bases in between. The CDR3 spans 13 residues. Germline CDR1 and CDR2: DFQATT and SNEGSKA (reference sequence). The CDR3 loop reads CSARRGTDHGYTF. The CDR3, as DNA: TGCAGTGCTAGACGGGGGACCGATCATGGCTACACCTTC.

This clonotype came up many times. J is TRBJ1-5 and V is TRBV20-1, with TRBD1 as a possible D gene (5 bases). This CDR3 region has 16 residues. Germline V gives CDR1 DFQATT, CDR2 SNEGSKA (reference sequence). V lost 0 bases and J lost 1, with 13 bases in between. In nucleotides, the CDR3 is TGCAGTGCTAGAGATGCCCAGGGCAGGAGCAATCAGCCCCAGCATTTT. It codes for CSARDAQGRSNQPQHF.

This clonotype has more than one count but fewer than ten. J is TRBJ2-1 and V is TRBV4-3; 12 nucleotides agree with TRBD2. CDR3 size: 17 residues. Germline loops: CDR1 LGHNA, CDR2 YSLEER. The V gene end was trimmed by 3 bases and the J gene end by 9 bases; junction bases not matched to a gene: 12. This CDR3 reads CASSQVVSSGGAAEQFF. In nucleotides, the CDR3 is TGCGCCAGCAGCCAGGTCGTATCTAGCGGGGGGGCCGCTGAGCAGTTCTTC.

This chain joins TRBV24-1 and TRBJ2-3; tentatively, D is TRBD1 (6 bases). The V end was cut by 3 bases, the J end by 8 bases, with 17 bases between. This CDR3 has 15 residues. Germline V gene lookup returns CDR1 KGHDR and CDR2 SFDVKD. CDR3 residues: CATSDPEGGSITQYF. The CDR3 region has the DNA TGTGCCACCAGTGATCCCGAAGGGGGTAGTATTACGCAGTATTTT.

J is TRBJ1-1 and V is TRBV11-2; 7 bases align to TRBD1. Per germline, CDR1 SGHAT and CDR2 FQNNGV. The V gene end was trimmed by 6 bases and the J gene end by 6 bases; junction bases not matched to a gene: 7. This CDR3 has 13 amino acids. CDR3 sequence: CASRVTGSAEAFF. CDR3 sequence (DNA): TGTGCCAGCAGAGTGACAGGGTCCGCTGAAGCTTTCTTT.

As to this clonotype: This may be a read error: a much more frequent sequence differs by one nucleotide. This chain links TRBV12-3 or TRBV12-4 with TRBJ2-1; 8 bases are a match to TRBD1. The CDR3 is 15 residues long. Trimming at V came to 7 bases and at J to 6 bases, leaving 11 bases not matched to a gene. The CDR3 spells CASTWLRTGLNEQFF. CDR3 bases: TGTGCCAGCACTTGGCTCCGGACAGGGCTCAATGAGCAGTTCTTC.

This clonotype has a count of ten or more. Written as DNA, the CDR3 is TGCGCCAGCAGCCGCTACCAAGGAGGGCAAGGGCCCTTAACTAGCACAGATACGCAGTATTTT. It codes for CASSRYQGGQGPLTSTDTQYF. The genes are TRBV4-1 and TRBJ2-3; maybe TRBD2 (6 bases). V lost 4 bases and J lost 0, with 29 bases in between. CDR3 size: 21 residues. The germline V gene has CDR1 MGHRA and CDR2 YSYEKL.

This clonotype was counted at least ten times. The V call is TRBV5-1, the J call TRBJ2-2; 7 nucleotides align to TRBD1. J was trimmed by 3 bases and V by 0 bases; bases with no gene match: 5. The germline V gene has CDR1 SGHRS and CDR2 YFSETQ. This CDR3 contains 16 residues. This CDR3 is CASSLDGTVYTGELFF. CDR3 DNA: TGCGCCAGCAGCTTGGACGGGACAGTCTACACCGGGGAGCTGTTTTTT.